This T cell receptor beta chain was obtained from a study of blood T cell repertoires in COVID-19. The V and J ends lost 4 bases and 1 base respectively, with 19 bases between them. Germline values: CDR1 LGHNA, CDR2 YNFKEQ. The CDR3 covers 17 residues. The participants were between about 18 and 89 years old and came from fewer than 25 US areas. Symptom resolution, clearance, or two negative PCRs marked the recovered donors of Cohort 3. Sequenced by immunoSEQ multiplex PCR; TCRdb stores in-frame clones only, minus some. The sample carries a few hundred thousand clones, over 75% recorded once. The table lists this clone with a count of one.

This receptor was identified in a woman in her twenties or thirties who had recovered from COVID-19. The specimen sequenced was PBMCs or T cells enriched from blood (not recorded which). The chain employs TRBV4-2 and TRBJ1-1; no firm D call. CDR3 coding DNA: TGTGCCAGCAGCCCCCGAATATTAAGACAAGAGAACACTGAAGCTTTCTTT. Amino acids: CASSPRILRQENTEAFF.